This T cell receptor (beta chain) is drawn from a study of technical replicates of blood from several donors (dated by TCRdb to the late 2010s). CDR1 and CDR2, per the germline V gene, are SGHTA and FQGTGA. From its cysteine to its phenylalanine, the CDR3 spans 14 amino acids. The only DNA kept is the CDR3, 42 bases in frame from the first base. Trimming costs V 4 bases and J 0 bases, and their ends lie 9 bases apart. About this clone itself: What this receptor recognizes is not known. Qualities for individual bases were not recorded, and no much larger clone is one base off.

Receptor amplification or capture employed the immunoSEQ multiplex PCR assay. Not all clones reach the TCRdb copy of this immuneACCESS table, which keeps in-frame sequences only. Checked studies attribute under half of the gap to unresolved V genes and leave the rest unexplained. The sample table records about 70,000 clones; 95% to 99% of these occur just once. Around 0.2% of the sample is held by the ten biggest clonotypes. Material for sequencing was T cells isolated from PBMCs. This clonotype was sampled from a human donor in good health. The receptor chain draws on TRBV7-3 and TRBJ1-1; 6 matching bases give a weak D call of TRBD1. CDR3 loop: CASSSGQMNTEAFF. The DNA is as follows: TGTGCCAGCAGCTCCGGACAGATGAACACTGAAGCTTTCTTT.